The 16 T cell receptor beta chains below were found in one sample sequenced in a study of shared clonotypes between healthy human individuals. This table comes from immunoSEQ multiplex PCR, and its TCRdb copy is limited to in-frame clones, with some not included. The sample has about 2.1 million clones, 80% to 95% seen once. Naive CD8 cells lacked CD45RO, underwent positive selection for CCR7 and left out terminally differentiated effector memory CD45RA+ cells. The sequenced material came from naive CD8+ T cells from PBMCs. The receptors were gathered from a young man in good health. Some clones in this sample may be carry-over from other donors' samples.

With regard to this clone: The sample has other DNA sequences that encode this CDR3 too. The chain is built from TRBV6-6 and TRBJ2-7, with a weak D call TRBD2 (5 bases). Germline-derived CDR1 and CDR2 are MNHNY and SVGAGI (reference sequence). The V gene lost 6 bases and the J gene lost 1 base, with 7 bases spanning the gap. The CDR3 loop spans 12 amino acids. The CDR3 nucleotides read TGTGCCAGCAGCCGGACTTCCTACGAGCAGTACTTC. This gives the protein CASSRTSYEQYF.

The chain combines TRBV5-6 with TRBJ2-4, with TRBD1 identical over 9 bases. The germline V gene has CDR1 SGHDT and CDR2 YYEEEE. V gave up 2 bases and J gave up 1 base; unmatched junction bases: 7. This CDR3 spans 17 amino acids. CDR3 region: CASSFRDRVRAKNIQYF. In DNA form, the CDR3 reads TGTGCCAGCAGCTTCCGGGACAGGGTGAGGGCCAAAAACATTCAGTACTTC.

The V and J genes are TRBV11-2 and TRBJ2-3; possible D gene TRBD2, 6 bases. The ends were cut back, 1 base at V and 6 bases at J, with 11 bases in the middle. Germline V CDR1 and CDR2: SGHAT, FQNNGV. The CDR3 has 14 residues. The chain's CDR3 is CASSLAGSGDTQYF. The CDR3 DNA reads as TGTGCCAGCAGCTTAGCCGGGAGCGGGGATACGCAGTATTTT.

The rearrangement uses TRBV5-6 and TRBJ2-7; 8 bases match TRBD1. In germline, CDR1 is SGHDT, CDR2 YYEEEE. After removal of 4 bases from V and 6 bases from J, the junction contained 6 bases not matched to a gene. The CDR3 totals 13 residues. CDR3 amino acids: CASSPSGTGEQYF. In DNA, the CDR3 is TGTGCCAGCAGCCCTTCAGGGACAGGCGAGCAGTACTTC.

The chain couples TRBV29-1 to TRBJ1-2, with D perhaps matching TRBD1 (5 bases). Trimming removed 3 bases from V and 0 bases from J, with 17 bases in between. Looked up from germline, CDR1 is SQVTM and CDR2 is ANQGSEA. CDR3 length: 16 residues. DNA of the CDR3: TGCAGCGTTGAGTTCCCGGGGGGGAATGCTAACTATGGCTACACCTTC. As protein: CSVEFPGGNANYGYTF. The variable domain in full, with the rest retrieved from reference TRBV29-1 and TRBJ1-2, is SAVISQKPSRDICQRGTSLTIQCQVDSQVTMMFWYRQQPGQSLTLIATANQGSEATYESGFVIDKFPISRPNLTFSTLTVSNMSPEDSSIYLCSVEFPGGNANYGYTFGSGTRLTVV.

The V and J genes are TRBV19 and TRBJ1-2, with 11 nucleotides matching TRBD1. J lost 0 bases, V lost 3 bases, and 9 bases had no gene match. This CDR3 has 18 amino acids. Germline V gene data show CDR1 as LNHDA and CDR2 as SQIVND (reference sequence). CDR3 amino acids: CASSITRTGGLANYGYTF. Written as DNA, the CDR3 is TGTGCCAGTAGTATCACCCGGACAGGGGGCCTCGCTAACTATGGCTACACCTTC.

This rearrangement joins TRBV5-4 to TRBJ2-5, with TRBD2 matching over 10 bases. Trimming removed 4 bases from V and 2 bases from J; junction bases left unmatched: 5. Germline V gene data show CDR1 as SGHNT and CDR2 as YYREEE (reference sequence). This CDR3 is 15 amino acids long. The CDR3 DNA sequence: TGTGCCAGCAGCCTGCGGACTAGCGGACAAGAGACCCAGTACTTC. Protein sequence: CASSLRTSGQETQYF.

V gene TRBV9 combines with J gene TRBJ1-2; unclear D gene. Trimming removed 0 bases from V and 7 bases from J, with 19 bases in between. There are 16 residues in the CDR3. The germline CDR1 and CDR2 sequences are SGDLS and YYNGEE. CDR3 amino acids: CASSVATEPRGLGYTF. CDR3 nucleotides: TGTGCCAGCAGCGTAGCTACCGAACCCCGCGGTCTTGGCTACACCTTC.

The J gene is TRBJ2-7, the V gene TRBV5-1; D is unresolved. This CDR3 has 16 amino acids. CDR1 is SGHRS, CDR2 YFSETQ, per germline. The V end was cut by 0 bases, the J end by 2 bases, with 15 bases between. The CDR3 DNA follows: TGCGCCAGCAGCTTGGAGGACCCCCGTTGGACCTACGAGCAGTACTTC. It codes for CASSLEDPRWTYEQYF.

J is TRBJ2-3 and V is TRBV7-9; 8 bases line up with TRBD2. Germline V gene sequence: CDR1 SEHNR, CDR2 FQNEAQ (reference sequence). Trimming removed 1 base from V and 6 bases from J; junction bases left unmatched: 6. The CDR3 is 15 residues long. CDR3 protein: CASSLGTGGPDTQYF. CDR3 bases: TGTGCCAGCAGCTTAGGAACGGGAGGGCCGGATACGCAGTATTTT. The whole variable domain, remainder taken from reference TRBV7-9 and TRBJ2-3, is DTGVSQNPRHKITKRGQNVTFRCDPISEHNRLYWYRQTLGQGPEFLTYFQNEAQLEKSRLLSDRFSAERPKGSFSTLEIQRTEQGDSAMYLCASSLGTGGPDTQYFGPGTRLTVL.

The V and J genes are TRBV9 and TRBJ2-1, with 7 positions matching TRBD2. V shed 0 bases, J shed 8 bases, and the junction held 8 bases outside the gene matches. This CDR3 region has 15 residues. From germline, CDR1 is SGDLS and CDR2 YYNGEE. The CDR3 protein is CASSVAAAGYDEQFF. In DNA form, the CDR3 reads TGTGCCAGCAGCGTAGCTGCAGCGGGATATGATGAGCAGTTCTTC.

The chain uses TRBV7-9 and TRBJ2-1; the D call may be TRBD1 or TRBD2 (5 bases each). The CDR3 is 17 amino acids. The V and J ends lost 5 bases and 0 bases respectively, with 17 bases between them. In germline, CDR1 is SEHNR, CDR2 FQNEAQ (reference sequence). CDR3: CASSPDWGSSSYNEQFF. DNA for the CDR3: TGTGCCAGCAGCCCAGACTGGGGGAGTAGCTCCTACAATGAGCAGTTCTTC.

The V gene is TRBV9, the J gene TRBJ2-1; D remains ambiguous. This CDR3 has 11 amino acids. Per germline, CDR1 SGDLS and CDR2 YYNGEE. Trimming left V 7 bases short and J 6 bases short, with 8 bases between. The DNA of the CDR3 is TGTGCCAGCGGCCCCCGCAATGAGCAGTTCTTC. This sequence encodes CASGPRNEQFF.

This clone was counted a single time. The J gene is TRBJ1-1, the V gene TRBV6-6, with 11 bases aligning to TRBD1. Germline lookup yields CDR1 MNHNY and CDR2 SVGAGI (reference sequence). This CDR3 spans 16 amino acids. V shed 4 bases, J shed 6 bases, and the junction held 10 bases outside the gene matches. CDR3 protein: CASSSTDRGRWAEAFF. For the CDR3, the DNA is TGTGCCAGCAGTTCTACGGACAGGGGGCGCTGGGCTGAAGCTTTCTTT.

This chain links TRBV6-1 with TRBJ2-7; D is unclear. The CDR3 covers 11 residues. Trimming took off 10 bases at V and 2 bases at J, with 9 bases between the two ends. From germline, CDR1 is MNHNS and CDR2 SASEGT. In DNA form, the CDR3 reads TGTGCCACATGGACGCCCTACGAGCAGTACTTC. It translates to CATWTPYEQYF.

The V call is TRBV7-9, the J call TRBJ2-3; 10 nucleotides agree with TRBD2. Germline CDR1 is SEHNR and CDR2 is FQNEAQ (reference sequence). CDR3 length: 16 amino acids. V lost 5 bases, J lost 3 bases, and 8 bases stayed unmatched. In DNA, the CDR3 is TGTGCCAGCAGCCCCCAAGCGGGAGGGCCTACAGATACGCAGTATTTT. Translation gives CASSPQAGGPTDTQYF.